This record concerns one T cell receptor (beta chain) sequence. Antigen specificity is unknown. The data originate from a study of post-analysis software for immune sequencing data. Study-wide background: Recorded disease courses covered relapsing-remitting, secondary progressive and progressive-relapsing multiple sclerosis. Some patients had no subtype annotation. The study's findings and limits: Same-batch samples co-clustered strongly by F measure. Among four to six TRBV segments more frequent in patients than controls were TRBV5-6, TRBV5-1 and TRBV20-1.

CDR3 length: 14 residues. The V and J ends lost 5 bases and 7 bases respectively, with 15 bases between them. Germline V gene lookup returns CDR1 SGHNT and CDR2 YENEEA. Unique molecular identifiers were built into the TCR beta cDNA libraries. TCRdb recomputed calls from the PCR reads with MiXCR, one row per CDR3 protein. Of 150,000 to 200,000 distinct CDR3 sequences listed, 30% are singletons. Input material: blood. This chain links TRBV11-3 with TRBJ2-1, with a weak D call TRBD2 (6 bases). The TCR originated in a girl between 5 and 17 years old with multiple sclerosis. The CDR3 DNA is TGTGCCAGCAGCCCCGGACACCGGGGGAATGAGCAGTTCTTC. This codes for CASSPGHRGNEQFF.